This T cell receptor (beta chain) was captured by sequencing in a study of long-term antiretroviral therapy in people with HIV. As for the study in general: When the earliest samples were collected, ART was typically delayed until CD4 counts fell. Findings of the study overall: ART-treated samples gained diversity yet remained below transplant donor controls. HIV repertoires spanned narrower CDR3 length ranges than controls.

This clone appeared a few times. Its target is unknown. The run of the v3.0 immunoSEQ assay was at survey level. The table came from immunoSEQ multiplex PCR; TCRdb's copy has only in-frame clones and leaves some out. The sample records 15,000 or so clones, around four fifths being singletons. The germline CDR1 and CDR2 sequences are KGHSH and LQKENI. The trim removed 1 base at V and 2 bases at J, leaving 1 base unmatched. The CDR3 extends over 15 amino acids. The sequencing here drew on unsorted PBMCs, taken 1.8 years before starting antiretroviral therapy. This receptor was taken from a woman aged 40-49 years with HIV. This chain uses TRBV18 with TRBJ1-5, with 8 nucleotides matching TRBD1. Written as DNA, the CDR3 is TGTGCCAGCTCACCACAGGGACAGGGCAATCAGCCCCAGCATTTT. It encodes CASSPQGQGNQPQHF.